This section outlines one T cell receptor beta chain sequence together with its context. The sample is drawn from a study of blood T cell repertoires in COVID-19. Whole-study context: Spain, Italy and the United States supplied samples that represented acute and convalescent COVID-19. In each case, the material was cDNA or gDNA derived from T cells, B-cell-depleted T cells, or PBMCs.

Per the study methods: It was from reference gene primer amplification that nucleated cell counts were estimated. The table came from immunoSEQ multiplex PCR; TCRdb's copy has only in-frame clones and leaves some out. The DNA gave D and trimming, while V, J and clone size come from that table. In the table there are 200,000 to 300,000 clones, roughly 88% of which are singletons. The specimen sequenced was peripheral blood. This TCR was sampled from a human donor in a cohort sampled during active COVID-19.

The CDR3, as DNA: TGCGCCAGCAGCCATGGTGTAGGGCGGGGGCCTTCGGGCAATCAGCCCCAGCATTTT. Amino acid sequence: CASSHGVGRGPSGNQPQHF. The chain couples TRBV4-1 to TRBJ1-5, with a possible D match to TRBD1 (6 bases). CDR1 is MGHRA, CDR2 YSYEKL, per germline. Trimming stripped 3 bases from V and 2 bases from J, with 23 bases between. The CDR3 consists of 19 residues.